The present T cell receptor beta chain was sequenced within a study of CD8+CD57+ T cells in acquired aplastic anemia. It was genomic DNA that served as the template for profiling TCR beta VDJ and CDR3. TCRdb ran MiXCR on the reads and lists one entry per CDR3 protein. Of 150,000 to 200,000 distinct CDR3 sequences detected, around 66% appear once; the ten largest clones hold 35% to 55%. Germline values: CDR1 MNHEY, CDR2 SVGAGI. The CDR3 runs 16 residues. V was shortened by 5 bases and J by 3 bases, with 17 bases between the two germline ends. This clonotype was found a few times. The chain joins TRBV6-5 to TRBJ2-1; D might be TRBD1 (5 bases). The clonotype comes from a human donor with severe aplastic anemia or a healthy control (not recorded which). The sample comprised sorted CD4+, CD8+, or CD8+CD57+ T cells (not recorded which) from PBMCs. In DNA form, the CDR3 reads TGTGCCAGCAGTCTCGGAAGGGGATGGGGCTACAATGAGCAGTTCTTC. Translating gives CASSLGRGWGYNEQFF.